The entry that follows covers one T cell receptor (beta chain) sequence. Method: immunoSEQ multiplex PCR; TCRdb's copy keeps in-frame clones and lacks some. The table has tens of thousands of clones, over 80% seen once. Germline V gene data show CDR1 as SGDLS and CDR2 as YYNGEE. V dropped 3 bases and J dropped 6; count of bases not matched to a gene: 7. This CDR3 has 15 amino acids. These data belong to a study of identifying expanded T cells in peripheral blood. The sequence derives from a person aged 18 to 69 in good health. The chain links TRBV9 to TRBJ2-7; 12 bases are shared with TRBD2. Sequenced sample: blood. The CDR3 nucleotides are TGTGCCAGCAGCGCGACTAGCGGGAGCCCCCTCGAGCAGTACTTC. Protein product: CASSATSGSPLEQYF.